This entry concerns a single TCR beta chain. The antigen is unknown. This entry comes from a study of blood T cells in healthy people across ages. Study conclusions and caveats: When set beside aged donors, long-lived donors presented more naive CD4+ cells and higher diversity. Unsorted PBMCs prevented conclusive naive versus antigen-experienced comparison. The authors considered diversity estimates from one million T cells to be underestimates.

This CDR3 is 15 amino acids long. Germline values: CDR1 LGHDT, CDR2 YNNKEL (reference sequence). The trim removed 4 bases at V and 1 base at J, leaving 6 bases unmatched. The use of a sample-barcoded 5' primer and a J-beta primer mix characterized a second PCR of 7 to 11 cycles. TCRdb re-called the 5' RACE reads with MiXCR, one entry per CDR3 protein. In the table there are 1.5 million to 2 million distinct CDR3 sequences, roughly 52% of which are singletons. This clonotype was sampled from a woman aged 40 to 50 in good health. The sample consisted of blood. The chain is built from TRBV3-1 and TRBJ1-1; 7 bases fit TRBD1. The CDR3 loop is CASSRDSIPNTEAFF. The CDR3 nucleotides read TGTGCCAGCAGCCGGGACAGCATTCCGAACACTGAAGCTTTCTTT.